The 3 T cell receptor beta chains reported below all come from one sample, sequenced in a study of tissue T cells after allogeneic stem cell transplantation. Profiled with immunoSEQ multiplex PCR; TCRdb holds only in-frame clones, not every one. The table records some 48,000 clones, approximately 70% of them present only once. Sequences were obtained from sorted cells pooled from one or two spleens. Receptors originate from a pool of C57BL/6 mice in good health.

In regard to this clone: Mouse names are used for the genes. Read sequence stops 1 residue before the CDR3 end, and the germline J gene provides the missing end. V usage is TRBV23 and J usage is TRBJ1-4. This CDR3 has 12 amino acids. Germline V CDR1 and CDR2: KGHTA, FQNQQP. CDR3 bases read: TGCTCCAGCAGTCAGGGGAACGAAAGATTATTT. It yields the protein CSSSQGNERLF. The complete CDR3 reads CSSSQGNERLFF.

About this clone itself: Gene labels here are mouse ones. The read gets to within 1 residue of the CDR3 end, and the germline J gene fills in the rest. This rearrangement joins TRBV4 to TRBJ2-7; TRBD2 might be the D (6 bases). The CDR3 has 13 amino acids. Per germline, CDR1 LGHDT and CDR2 YNNKQL (reference sequence). Trimming removed 6 bases from V and 2 bases from J, with 11 bases in between. Incomplete CDR3 DNA: TGTGCCAGCAGTCAAGTGGGGGCCTATGAACAGTAC. It yields the protein CASSQVGAYEQY. The full CDR3 is CASSQVGAYEQYF.

Remarks on this clone: The genes and germline here are from mouse. The read gets to within 1 residue of the CDR3 end, and the germline J gene fills in the rest. Other DNA sequences in this sample translate to the same CDR3. This chain connects TRBV13-2 to TRBJ1-1; TRBD1 aligns across 7 bases. J was trimmed by 0 bases and V by 2 bases; bases with no gene match: 1. CDR3 length: 14 residues. Looked up from germline, CDR1 is NNHNN and CDR2 is SYGAGS (reference sequence). The covered CDR3 bases are TGTGCCAGCGGTGACGGGACAGCAAACACAGAAGTCTTC. This codes for CASGDGTANTEVF. The whole CDR3 region reads CASGDGTANTEVFF.